These 18 T cell receptor beta chains originate from one sample sequenced in a study of T-cell reconstitution after alpha-beta-depleted transplantation in children. Unique molecular identifiers were incorporated into the prepared TCRbeta library. TCRdb called the PCR reads again in MiXCR, with one record for every CDR3 protein. The sample includes approximately 350,000 distinct CDR3 sequences, 15% to 20% of them seen just once. The input for sequencing was PBMCs, mostly from graft donor cells, taken 360 days after TCRalphabeta/CD19-depleted stem cell transplant. Receptors originate from a male patient between 2 and 15 years old who had a stem cell transplant for acute lymphoblastic leukemia, so the T cells may come from the graft donor.

The table lists this clonotype with many counts. J is TRBJ2-1 and V is TRBV5-1, with TRBD2 matching 8 bases. The CDR3 loop spans 15 amino acids. With 5 bases clipped from V and 8 bases from J, the junction kept 12 bases outside the gene matches. Per the germline V gene, CDR1 is SGHRS and CDR2 is YFSETQ. The CDR3 protein is CASSYIYGRVDEQFF. CDR3 sequence (DNA): TGCGCCAGCAGTTATATCTACGGGAGGGTCGATGAGCAGTTCTTC. Filled out from reference TRBV5-1 and TRBJ2-1, the complete variable domain reads KAGVTQTPRYLIKTRGQQVTLSCSPISGHRSVSWYQQTPGQGLQFLFEYFSETQRNKGNFPGRFSGRQFSNSRSEMNVSTLELGDSALYLCASSYIYGRVDEQFFGPGTRLTVL.

This clonotype was picked up a small number of times. The V gene is TRBV7-3, the J gene TRBJ2-3; no firm D call. This CDR3 comprises 13 residues. V shed 5 bases and J shed 0 bases, with 6 bases lying between them. Germline-derived CDR1 and CDR2 are SGHTA and FQGTGA. The DNA for the CDR3 is TGTGCCAGCAGCAAATACAGCACAGATACGCAGTATTTT. Residues: CASSKYSTDTQYF.

This clonotype was detected only a few times. At one of its ends the junction is not consistent with the germline gene, which may arise from a read error. The chain employs TRBV12-3 or TRBV12-4 and TRBJ2-2; 9 nucleotides match TRBD2. The CDR3 loop spans 15 amino acids. CDR3 DNA sequence: TGTGCCAGCAGTATAGCGGGAGCGGGCACCGGGGAGCTGTTTTTT. Translated, it gives CASSIAGAGTGELFF.

This clonotype showed up many times. The V gene is TRBV12-3 or TRBV12-4, the J gene TRBJ1-1; D is unresolved. The ends were cut back, 0 bases at V and 1 base at J, with 9 bases in the middle. This CDR3 comprises 15 residues. DNA for the CDR3: TGTGCCAGCAGTTTAGCGCAACACACGAACACTGAAGCTTTCTTT. Its translation is CASSLAQHTNTEAFF.

The chain employs TRBV6-2 or TRBV6-3 and TRBJ2-7; TRBD1 matches 12 bases. The V gene end was trimmed by 2 bases and the J gene end by 6 bases; junction bases not matched to a gene: 5. The germline CDR1 and CDR2 sequences are MNHEY and SVGEGT. The CDR3 covers 15 residues. The CDR3 DNA reads as TGTGCCAGCAGTTACCGGGGACAGGGGGCAACCGAGCAGTACTTC. Translating it yields CASSYRGQGATEQYF.

The rearrangement links TRBV7-9 to TRBJ2-1, with TRBD2 matching over 7 bases. The CDR3 is 16 amino acids. Germline lookup yields CDR1 SEHNR and CDR2 FQNEAQ (reference sequence). V lost 2 bases to trimming and J lost 9 bases; unmatched junction nucleotides: 13. In nucleotides, the CDR3 is TGTGCCAGCAGCTTAAGGGTAGGACTAGTGGCGGGTGAGCAGTTCTTC. The encoded protein is CASSLRVGLVAGEQFF.

The table lists this clonotype with a few counts. The chain uses TRBV12-3 or TRBV12-4 and TRBJ2-1; 8 bases map to TRBD2. Unmatched junction bases numbered 10, after V lost 3 bases and J lost 6 bases. CDR3 size: 16 residues. For the CDR3, the DNA is TGTGCCAGCAGTTTGAGGGGCGGACTAGCCGGCAATGAGCAGTTCTTC. Residues: CASSLRGGLAGNEQFF.

V and J are TRBV10-3 and TRBJ2-7; either TRBD1 or TRBD2 may supply D (5 bases each). Germline values: CDR1 ENHRY, CDR2 SYGVKD. Trimming took off 7 bases at V and 4 bases at J, with 17 bases between the two ends. The CDR3 runs 14 residues. The CDR3 protein is CAIKRDAKVYEQYF. The CDR3 DNA sequence: TGTGCCATCAAAAGGGACGCTAAGGTTTACGAGCAGTACTTC.

This clonotype appeared a few times. The chain links TRBV9 to TRBJ2-7; 11 nucleotides align to TRBD2. CDR3 length: 17 amino acids. Germline trimming cut 2 bases from V and 0 bases from J; bases unmatched to any gene: 7. Germline-derived CDR1 and CDR2 are SGDLS and YYNGEE. CDR3 protein: CASSVAETSGNSYEQYF. As DNA, the CDR3 is TGTGCCAGCAGCGTGGCGGAGACTAGCGGGAACTCCTACGAGCAGTACTTC.

The chain recombines TRBV4-1 with TRBJ1-1; D gene uncertain. The CDR3 runs to 18 residues. Trimming removed 4 bases from V and 1 base from J, with 22 bases in between. Germline V CDR1 and CDR2: MGHRA, YSYEKL. In nucleotides, the CDR3 is TGCGCCAGCAGCCCACCAGGTGTCGGCAGTATGAAGAACACTGAAGCTTTCTTT. Its protein is CASSPPGVGSMKNTEAFF.

This clonotype was seen ten or more times. DNA for the CDR3: TGTGCCAGCACCGGACTAGCGGGAGACTACGAGCAGTACTTC. Amino acid sequence: CASTGLAGDYEQYF. The chain couples TRBV2 to TRBJ2-7; 13 nucleotides match TRBD2. V dropped 7 bases and J dropped 3; count of bases not matched to a gene: 3. The CDR3 covers 14 residues. CDR1 and CDR2 (germline): SNHLY, FYNNEI.

This clonotype appeared a few times. This rearrangement joins TRBV7-2 to TRBJ2-3; D remains ambiguous. V was clipped by 1 base and J by 0 bases, with 8 bases between them. The CDR3 runs 15 residues. Germline assignment: CDR1 SGHTA and CDR2 FQGNSA. The CDR3, as DNA: TGTGCCAGCAGCTTAGACAGTCCTAGCACAGATACGCAGTATTTT. Amino acid sequence: CASSLDSPSTDTQYF. Full variable domain (outside the CDR3, taken from reference TRBV7-2 and TRBJ2-3): GAGVSQSPSNKVTEKGKDVELRCDPISGHTALYWYRQSLGQGLEFLIYFQGNSAPDKSGLPSDRFSAERTGGSVSTLTIQRTQQEDSAVYLCASSLDSPSTDTQYFGPGTRLTVL.

There are many counts of this clonotype. The chain links TRBV4-3 to TRBJ2-3, with TRBD1 as a possible D gene (5 bases). CDR1 and CDR2 (germline): LGHNA, YSLEER. The germline V and J ends were trimmed by 3 bases and 6 bases, with 16 bases remaining between them. The CDR3 contains 15 residues. The CDR3 sequence: CASSQSTYPGDTQYF. For the CDR3, the DNA is TGCGCCAGCAGCCAGAGCACTTACCCAGGGGATACGCAGTATTTT.

The V gene is TRBV3-1, the J gene TRBJ2-5; no reliable D call. This CDR3 has 10 amino acids. Trimming removed 5 bases from V and 7 bases from J, with 5 bases in between. Looked up from germline, CDR1 is LGHDT and CDR2 is YNNKEL (reference sequence). This CDR3 reads CASSAATQYF. CDR3 bases: TGTGCCAGCAGCGCCGCGACCCAGTACTTC.

J is TRBJ2-7 and V is TRBV2; TRBD2 aligns across 11 bases. CDR1 and CDR2 (germline): SNHLY, FYNNEI. V lost 5 bases and J lost 1; bases outside the gene matches: 10. CDR3 size: 17 residues. This CDR3 is CASSPPTSGSGSYEQYF. The CDR3 DNA sequence: TGTGCCAGCAGTCCGCCTACTAGCGGGAGTGGATCCTACGAGCAGTACTTC.

V gene TRBV7-3 combines with J gene TRBJ2-3; D is possibly TRBD2 (5 bases). Germline CDR1 SGHTA, CDR2 FQGTGA. The CDR3 consists of 13 residues. V lost 5 bases, J lost 2 bases, and 8 bases lay in between. The DNA for the CDR3 is TGTGCCAGCAGCCGGACTGTCACAGATACGCAGTATTTT. Its protein is CASSRTVTDTQYF.

This clonotype appeared a few times. J is TRBJ2-7 and V is TRBV28; tentatively, D is TRBD1 (5 bases). The germline V gene encodes CDR1 MDHEN and CDR2 SYDVKM. Between the trimmed V and J ends, which lost 6 bases and 1 base, there was a span of 16 bases. The CDR3 loop spans 15 amino acids. CDR3 sequence reads: CASSLGGHRSYEQYF. The CDR3 DNA reads as TGTGCCAGCAGCCTCGGTGGACACCGGTCCTACGAGCAGTACTTC.

The rearrangement links TRBV4-3 to TRBJ2-3; D is ambiguous. The V end was cut by 0 bases, the J end by 4 bases, with 5 bases between. Germline lookup yields CDR1 LGHNA and CDR2 YSLEER. This CDR3 spans 13 amino acids. The CDR3 spells CASSQDKADTQYF. In DNA, the CDR3 is TGCGCCAGCAGCCAAGATAAAGCAGATACGCAGTATTTT.